Following are 25 T cell receptor beta chains from one sample sequenced in a study of OX40 agonist ivuxolimab in advanced cancers. TCRdb's copy holds only in-frame clones and misses some; the assay was immunoSEQ multiplex PCR. The sample has 70,000 to 95,000 clones; roughly 94% are singletons. Sequenced here: CD4+ or CD8+ T cells sorted from blood, sampled in a trial of the OX40 agonist ivuxolimab. The receptors originated from an adult with an advanced solid tumor such as melanoma, head and neck, liver or kidney cancer.

The V call is TRBV6-1, the J call TRBJ1-4; D is unclear. Germline CDR1 reads MNHNS; CDR2 reads SASEGT. The CDR3 is 15 residues long. V lost 7 bases to trimming and J lost 8 bases, with 20 bases between them. The CDR3 protein is CASTENEGPWEKLFF. CDR3 coding DNA: TGTGCCAGCACTGAGAACGAGGGCCCGTGGGAAAAACTGTTTTTT.

This chain joins TRBV5-5 and TRBJ1-2, with D maybe TRBD1 (6 bases). Deletions cut 5 bases from V and 4 bases from J, with 12 bases between. The CDR3 has 13 residues. Per germline, CDR1 SGHKS and CDR2 YYEKEE (reference sequence). This CDR3 reads CASSQQGSYGYTF. The CDR3, as DNA: TGTGCCAGCAGTCAGCAGGGGAGCTATGGCTACACCTTC.

The genes are TRBV19 and TRBJ1-5, with TRBD1 matching over 7 bases. Germline-derived CDR1 and CDR2 are LNHDA and SQIVND (reference sequence). Trimming cost V 6 bases and J 10 bases; bases outside gene matches: 9. The CDR3 consists of 13 residues. CDR3 in amino acids: CASSVTGEYPQHF. CDR3 DNA sequence: TGTGCCAGTAGCGTAACAGGGGAATACCCCCAGCATTTT.

The rearrangement joins TRBV5-1 to TRBJ2-2; no reliable D call. CDR1 SGHRS and CDR2 YFSETQ come from the germline V gene. CDR3 length: 12 amino acids. Trimming shortened V by 0 bases and J by 7 bases, and 4 bases separated the two germline ends. The CDR3 loop reads CASSLGDGELFF. In DNA, the CDR3 is TGCGCCAGCAGCTTGGGGGACGGGGAGCTGTTTTTT.

This chain links TRBV11-2 with TRBJ2-3; 12 nucleotides match TRBD2. CDR3 length: 19 amino acids. Unmatched junction bases numbered 14, after V lost 3 bases and J lost 4 bases. CDR1 is SGHAT and CDR2 is FQNNGV in the germline V gene. The CDR3 is CASSFPGPLAGGPSDTQYF. CDR3 bases: TGTGCCAGCAGCTTCCCCGGCCCTCTAGCGGGAGGGCCCTCAGATACGCAGTATTTT.

V usage is TRBV7-2 and J usage is TRBJ2-7; 7 bases agree with TRBD2. Per the germline V gene, CDR1 is SGHTA and CDR2 is FQGNSA. The ends lost 2 bases at V and 2 bases at J; junction bases unmatched: 6. This CDR3 spans 15 amino acids. CDR3 nucleotides: TGTGCCAGCAGCTTATTCTGGGACTACGCCTACGAGCAGTACTTC. Translated: CASSLFWDYAYEQYF.

V usage is TRBV30 and J usage is TRBJ2-7; the D gene is possibly TRBD2 (6 bases). The CDR3 runs 12 residues. Germline V gives CDR1 GTSNPN, CDR2 SVGIG (reference sequence). Trimming took 8 bases from V and 3 from J, leaving 14 bases between them. The CDR3 nucleotides are TGTGCCGGTGACGGGGGAGGCTACGAGCAGTACTTC. It translates to CAGDGGGYEQYF.

V usage is TRBV5-1 and J usage is TRBJ2-5; tentatively, D is TRBD1 (6 bases). CDR3 length: 14 residues. Trimming took 0 bases from V and 4 from J, leaving 10 bases between them. Germline assignment: CDR1 SGHRS and CDR2 YFSETQ. CDR3 DNA: TGCGCCAGCAGCTTGGAAACAGGGCTAGAGACCCAGTACTTC. This encodes CASSLETGLETQYF.

The chain employs TRBV5-6 and TRBJ1-1; D perhaps matches TRBD1 (6 bases). CDR3 length: 16 residues. Per the germline V gene, CDR1 is SGHDT and CDR2 is YYEEEE. Trimming pared 4 bases from V and 0 bases from J, leaving 16 bases between. The CDR3 coding sequence is TGTGCCAGCAGCCTCCCAGGGGTACCCATGAACACTGAAGCTTTCTTT. This sequence encodes CASSLPGVPMNTEAFF.

The genes are TRBV6-4 and TRBJ1-1; a possible D gene is TRBD1 (5 bases). Trimming stripped 5 bases from V and 5 bases from J, with 18 bases between. This CDR3 region has 15 residues. Germline V gene data show CDR1 as MRHNA and CDR2 as SNTAGT. The CDR3 region has the DNA TGTGCCAGCAGTCCTACGGTCCAGGGATGGACTGAAGCTTTCTTT. It is translated as CASSPTVQGWTEAFF.

CDR3 region: CASSFPGGNNEQYF. The DNA of the CDR3 is TGTGCCAGCAGCTTCCCAGGGGGTAACAACGAGCAGTACTTC. The chain is built from TRBV5-5 and TRBJ2-7, with TRBD1 matching over 7 bases. The CDR3 extends over 14 amino acids. The germline V gene has CDR1 SGHKS and CDR2 YYEKEE (reference sequence). The J segment lost 5 bases and the V segment lost 2 bases, leaving 7 bases of the junction unmatched.

CDR3 sequence (DNA): TGTGCCAGCAGTCAGCAGGGGGGGAAAGAGCAGTTCTTC. Translated: CASSQQGGKEQFF. V and J are TRBV6-5 and TRBJ2-1; D might be TRBD1 or TRBD2, each matching 7 bases. Germline values: CDR1 MNHEY, CDR2 SVGAGI. The V end lost 5 bases, the J end lost 10 bases, and 15 bases lay between the germline ends. The CDR3 has 13 amino acids.

The rearrangement links TRBV19 to TRBJ1-2; 7 bases are a match to TRBD1. The CDR3 extends over 15 amino acids. The germline CDR1 and CDR2 sequences are LNHDA and SQIVND (reference sequence). J gave up 0 bases and V 3 bases, and 4 bases lay outside the gene matches. The CDR3 loop reads CASSIGGQTNYGYTF. CDR3 bases: TGTGCCAGTAGTATTGGGGGACAGACTAACTATGGCTACACCTTC.

This clone was recorded only once. The chain couples TRBV6-5 to TRBJ1-2, with 10 nucleotides matching TRBD1. The CDR3 consists of 14 residues. V gave up 6 bases and J gave up 5 bases; unmatched junction bases: 6. CDR1 is MNHEY, CDR2 SVGAGI, per germline. CDR3 sequence reads: CASRRQGARYGYTF. The CDR3 bases are TGTGCCAGCAGAAGACAGGGGGCGAGATATGGCTACACCTTC.

Only one count was recorded for this clone. V gene TRBV15 combines with J gene TRBJ1-2; D uncertain. V dropped 5 bases and J dropped 7 bases, with 17 bases sitting between them. The V gene's germline CDR1 is LNHNV and CDR2 YYDKDF (reference sequence). There are 14 residues in the CDR3. CDR3 sequence reads: CATSLGLSTIGYTF. The CDR3 DNA reads TGTGCCACCAGCTTAGGACTGTCTACAATTGGCTACACCTTC.

The gene calls are TRBV19 and TRBJ1-5; D call uncertain. Per germline, CDR1 LNHDA and CDR2 SQIVND (reference sequence). Between the trimmed V and J ends, which lost 6 bases and 3 bases, there was a span of 6 bases. The CDR3 totals 12 residues. CDR3 sequence (DNA): TGTGCCAGTAGGGGTTACAATCAGCCCCAGCATTTT. Its translation: CASRGYNQPQHF.

J is TRBJ1-6 and V is TRBV5-1; D is undetermined. V was cut by 5 bases and J by 0 bases, with 9 bases left in between. Germline CDR1 and CDR2: SGHRS and YFSETQ. The length of the CDR3 is 15 residues. In DNA form, the CDR3 reads TGCGCCAGCAGATCCGAGAGCTCCTATAATTCACCCCTCCACTTT. Protein: CASRSESSYNSPLHF. The variable domain in full, with the rest retrieved from reference TRBV5-1 and TRBJ1-6, is KAGVTQTPRYLIKTRGQQVTLSCSPISGHRSVSWYQQTPGQGLQFLFEYFSETQRNKGNFPGRFSGRQFSNSRSEMNVSTLELGDSALYLCASRSESSYNSPLHFGNGTRLTVT.

The V gene is TRBV5-8, the J gene TRBJ1-6, with D maybe TRBD1 (5 bases). Trimming shortened V by 0 bases and J by 7 bases, and 11 bases separated the two germline ends. Germline values: CDR1 SGHTS, CDR2 YDEGEE. The CDR3 has 15 amino acids. In DNA, the CDR3 is TGTGCCAGCAGCTTGGGGGGACCGGCGAATTCACCCCTCCACTTT. It translates to CASSLGGPANSPLHF.

The V gene is TRBV7-9, the J gene TRBJ1-2; the D is unclear. Between the trimmed V and J ends, which lost 5 bases and 2 bases, there was a span of 9 bases. The CDR3 extends over 13 amino acids. Looked up from germline, CDR1 is SEHNR and CDR2 is FQNEAQ (reference sequence). The CDR3 spells CASSRTGNYGYTF. Here the CDR3 DNA reads TGTGCCAGCAGCCGGACTGGCAACTATGGCTACACCTTC.

The genes are TRBV30 and TRBJ1-2; 7 bases agree with TRBD1. CDR3 length equals 13 residues. The junction had 8 bases not matched to a gene; V was cut back by 3 bases and J by 7 bases. Germline lookup yields CDR1 GTSNPN and CDR2 SVGIG (reference sequence). The DNA for the CDR3 is TGTGCCTGGAGCCCCCAGGGGGTGGGTGGCTACACCTTC. This encodes CAWSPQGVGGYTF. The complete variable domain, with remaining parts taken from reference TRBV30 and TRBJ1-2, reads SQTIHQWPATLVQPVGSPLSLECTVEGTSNPNLYWYRQAAGRGLQLLFYSVGIGQISSEVPQNLSASRPQDRQFILSSKKLLLSDSGFYLCAWSPQGVGGYTFGSGTRLTVV.

V and J are TRBV27 and TRBJ2-7; TRBD2 aligns across 12 bases. V was pared by 3 bases and J by 2 bases, with 2 bases of the junction left unmatched. This CDR3 is built from 15 residues. Germline CDR1 is MNHEY and CDR2 is SMNVEV (reference sequence). The CDR3 reads CASSFRLAGAYEQYF. DNA for the CDR3: TGTGCCAGCAGTTTCCGACTAGCGGGAGCCTACGAGCAGTACTTC.

The CDR3 here is CASSQVVSYEQYF. In nucleotides, the CDR3 is TGTGCCAGCAGCCAAGTAGTTTCCTACGAGCAGTACTTC. The chain is built from TRBV4-2 and TRBJ2-7; no definite D call. Trimming shortened V by 1 base and J by 1 base, and 5 bases separated the two germline ends. This CDR3 has 13 residues. Germline assignment: CDR1 LGHNA and CDR2 YNFKEQ.

The V gene is TRBV4-1, the J gene TRBJ2-4; 10 bases align to TRBD1. V trimming: 4 bases; J trimming: 9 bases; junction bases outside the gene matches: 9. CDR1 is MGHRA and CDR2 is YSYEKL in the germline V gene. There are 15 residues in the CDR3. CDR3 DNA: TGCGCCAGCAGCCCCCGGGACAGGGGTCTGGGCATTCAGTACTTC. Encoded protein: CASSPRDRGLGIQYF.

This sequence joins TRBV5-6 and TRBJ1-1, with D perhaps TRBD1 (6 bases). This CDR3 region has 15 residues. V lost 4 bases and J 1 base, leaving 14 bases between the germline ends. Germline loops: CDR1 SGHDT, CDR2 YYEEEE. CDR3 DNA sequence: TGTGCCAGCAGCCTCACGGGACACAGGAACACTGAAGCTTTCTTT. Protein: CASSLTGHRNTEAFF.

CDR3 sequence reads: CAWSRHLAGVNNEQFF. In DNA, the CDR3 is TGTGCCTGGAGTCGGCACCTAGCGGGAGTGAATAATGAGCAGTTCTTC. The chain uses TRBV30 and TRBJ2-1, with TRBD2 matching over 10 bases. V dropped 2 bases and J dropped 7; count of bases not matched to a gene: 11. The CDR3 has 16 residues. From germline, CDR1 is GTSNPN and CDR2 SVGIG (reference sequence).